The present entry profiles one TCR beta chain with its context. No antigen is known for it. Naive, central memory, regulatory and stem cell-like memory cells within the CD4+ compartment were sorted using CD45RO/CCR7/CD25/CD127/CD95/CD27. Expressed TCRB transcripts were sequenced, since all the RNA that had been isolated was reverse transcribed. Sequencing was performed with immunoSEQ multiplex PCR; in TCRdb, only in-frame clones are kept and a portion is missing. The sample shows approximately 110,000 clones, under 40% of them seen only once. The source of the sample is a study of beta chain features in type 1 diabetes. Findings and limits, study-wide: Still unanswered here is whether HLA type influences TCRB rearrangement.

The germline V and J ends were trimmed by 7 bases and 7 bases, with 15 bases remaining between them. This CDR3 is 13 amino acids long. The germline CDR1 and CDR2 sequences are SNHLY and FYNNEI. Sequences were obtained from stem cell memory CD4+ T cells from blood. This sequence joins TRBV2 and TRBJ2-3; TRBD2 is a possible D gene (6 bases). This receptor was obtained from a woman under 30 in good health. The CDR3 spells CASIRELQNTQYF. As DNA, the CDR3 is TGTGCCAGCATTCGGGAGCTCCAAAATACGCAGTATTTT.